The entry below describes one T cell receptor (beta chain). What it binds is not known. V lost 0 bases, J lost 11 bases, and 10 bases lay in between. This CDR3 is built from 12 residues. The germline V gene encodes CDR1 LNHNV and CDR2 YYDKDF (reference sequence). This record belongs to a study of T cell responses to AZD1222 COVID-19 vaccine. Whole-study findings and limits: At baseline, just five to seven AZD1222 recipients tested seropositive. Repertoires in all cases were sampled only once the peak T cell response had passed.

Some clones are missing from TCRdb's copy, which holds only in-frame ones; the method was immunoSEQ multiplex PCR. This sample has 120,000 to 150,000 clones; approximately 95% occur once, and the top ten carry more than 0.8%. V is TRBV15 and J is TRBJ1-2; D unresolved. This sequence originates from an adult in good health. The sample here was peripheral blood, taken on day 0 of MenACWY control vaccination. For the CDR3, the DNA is TGTGCCACCAGCAGAGATCAGGACGATTACACCTTC. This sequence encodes CATSRDQDDYTF.